This T cell receptor (beta chain) was found in a study of cytomegalovirus exposure and HLA in healthy donors. Study at large: Membership in the Caucasian-associated ancestry cluster was found for around 81% of nearly 400 genotyped donors.

PCR used 60 Vbeta primers and 13 Jbeta primers. The repertoire was sequenced with immunoSEQ multiplex PCR; TCRdb's copy has only in-frame clones and lacks some. The table lists 180,000 or so clones, roughly three quarters of them singletons. Study-wide findings and caveats: Accurate HLA-A and HLA-B prediction from TCR beta sequences was reported for most subjects. Later analysis identified several of the most significant clusters that appeared linked to common viral pathogens.

In the case of this clone: The antigen remains undetermined.

Germline V lookup: CDR1 SEHNR, CDR2 FQNEAQ (reference sequence). J lost 4 bases, V lost 5 bases, and 8 bases had no gene match. CDR3 length: 14 amino acids. The chain is built from TRBV7-9 and TRBJ2-7; 7 bases match TRBD2. The origin of this receptor is a woman in her twenties or thirties in good health and CMV-seropositive. Material for sequencing was PBMCs. CDR3 in amino acids: CASSPLGGEYEQYF. The DNA of the CDR3 is TGTGCCAGCAGCCCTCTGGGGGGGGAATACGAGCAGTACTTC.